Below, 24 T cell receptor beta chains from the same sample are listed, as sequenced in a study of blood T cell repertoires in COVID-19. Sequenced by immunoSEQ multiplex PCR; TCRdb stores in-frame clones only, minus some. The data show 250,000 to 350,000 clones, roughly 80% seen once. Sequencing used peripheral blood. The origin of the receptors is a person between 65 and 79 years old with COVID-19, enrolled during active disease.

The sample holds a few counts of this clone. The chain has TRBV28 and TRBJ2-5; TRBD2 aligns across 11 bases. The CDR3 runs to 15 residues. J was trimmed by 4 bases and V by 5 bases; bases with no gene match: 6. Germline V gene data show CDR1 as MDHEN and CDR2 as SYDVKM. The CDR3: CASSPRLAGRETQYF. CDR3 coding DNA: TGTGCCAGCAGTCCACGACTAGCGGGAAGAGAGACCCAGTACTTC.

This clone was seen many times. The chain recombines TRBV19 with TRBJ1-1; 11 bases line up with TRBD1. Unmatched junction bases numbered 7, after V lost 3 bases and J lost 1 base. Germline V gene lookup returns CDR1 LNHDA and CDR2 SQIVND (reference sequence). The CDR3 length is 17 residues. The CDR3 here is CASSMGRTGGANTEAFF. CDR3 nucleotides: TGTGCCAGTAGTATGGGGAGGACAGGGGGCGCGAACACTGAAGCTTTCTTT.

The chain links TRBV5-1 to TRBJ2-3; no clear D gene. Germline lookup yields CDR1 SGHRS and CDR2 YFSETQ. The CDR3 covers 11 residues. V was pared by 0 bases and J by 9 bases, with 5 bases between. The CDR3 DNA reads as TGCGCCAGCAGCTTGGGGGCGACGCAGTATTTT. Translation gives CASSLGATQYF.

CDR3 amino acids: CSAGGGRDTGELFF. As DNA, the CDR3 is TGCAGCGCCGGCGGGGGGCGCGACACCGGGGAGCTGTTTTTT. The chain joins TRBV29-1 to TRBJ2-2; 8 bases match TRBD2. Germline V gives CDR1 SQVTM, CDR2 ANQGSEA. V dropped 7 bases and J dropped 3; count of bases not matched to a gene: 7. This CDR3 has 14 amino acids.

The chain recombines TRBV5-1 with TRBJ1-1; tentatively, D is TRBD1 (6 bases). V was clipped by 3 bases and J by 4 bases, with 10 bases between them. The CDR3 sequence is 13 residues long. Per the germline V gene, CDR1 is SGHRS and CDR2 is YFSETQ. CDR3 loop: CASSSGTTTEAFF. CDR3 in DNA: TGCGCCAGCAGCTCTGGGACAACCACTGAAGCTTTCTTT.

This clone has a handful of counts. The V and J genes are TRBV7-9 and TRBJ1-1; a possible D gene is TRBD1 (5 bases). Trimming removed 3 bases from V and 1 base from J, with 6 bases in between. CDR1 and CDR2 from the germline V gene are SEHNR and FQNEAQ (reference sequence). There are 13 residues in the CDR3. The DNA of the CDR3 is TGTGCCAGCAGCTTCGGGGGGAACACTGAAGCTTTCTTT. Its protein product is CASSFGGNTEAFF.

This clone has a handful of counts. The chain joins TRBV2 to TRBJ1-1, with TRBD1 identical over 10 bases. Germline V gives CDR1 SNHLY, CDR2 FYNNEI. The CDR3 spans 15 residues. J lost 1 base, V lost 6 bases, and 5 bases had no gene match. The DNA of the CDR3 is TGTGCCAGCAGCCGGAGGACAGGGGGGAACACTGAAGCTTTCTTT. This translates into CASSRRTGGNTEAFF.

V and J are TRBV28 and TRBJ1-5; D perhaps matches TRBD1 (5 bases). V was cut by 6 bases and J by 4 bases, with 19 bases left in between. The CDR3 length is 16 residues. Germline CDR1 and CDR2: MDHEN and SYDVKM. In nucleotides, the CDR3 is TGTGCCAGCAGACCCAATCCGGGTGGGACTAATCAGCCCCAGCATTTT. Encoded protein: CASRPNPGGTNQPQHF.

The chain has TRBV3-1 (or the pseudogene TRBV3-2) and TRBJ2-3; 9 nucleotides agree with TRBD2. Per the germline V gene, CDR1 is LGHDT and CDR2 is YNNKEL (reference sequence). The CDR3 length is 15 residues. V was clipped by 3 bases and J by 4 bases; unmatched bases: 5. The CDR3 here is CASSQRGGQSDTQYF. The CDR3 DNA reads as TGTGCCAGCAGCCAGCGGGGGGGCCAGTCAGATACGCAGTATTTT.

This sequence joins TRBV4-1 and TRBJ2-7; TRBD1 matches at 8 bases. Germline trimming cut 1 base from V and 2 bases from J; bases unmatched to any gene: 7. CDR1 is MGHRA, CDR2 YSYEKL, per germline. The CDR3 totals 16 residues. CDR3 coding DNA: TGCGCCAGCAGCCAAGGAAAGACAGGGGCGACCTACGAGCAGTACTTC. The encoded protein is CASSQGKTGATYEQYF.

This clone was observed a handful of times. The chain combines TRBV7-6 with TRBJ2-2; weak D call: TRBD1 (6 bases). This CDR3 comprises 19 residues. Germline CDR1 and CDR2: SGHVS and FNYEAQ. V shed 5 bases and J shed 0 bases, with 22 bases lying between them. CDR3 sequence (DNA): TGTGCCAGCAGCAGAGCTCCGGGCAGGGGCTCCGCGAACACCGGGGAGCTGTTTTTT. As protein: CASSRAPGRGSANTGELFF.

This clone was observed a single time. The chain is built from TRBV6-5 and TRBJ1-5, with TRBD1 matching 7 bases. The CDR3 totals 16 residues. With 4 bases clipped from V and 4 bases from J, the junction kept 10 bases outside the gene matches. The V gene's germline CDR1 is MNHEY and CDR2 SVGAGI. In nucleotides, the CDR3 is TGTGCCAGCAGTTCTACCGATCAGGGGGAGAATCAGCCCCAGCATTTT. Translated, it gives CASSSTDQGENQPQHF.

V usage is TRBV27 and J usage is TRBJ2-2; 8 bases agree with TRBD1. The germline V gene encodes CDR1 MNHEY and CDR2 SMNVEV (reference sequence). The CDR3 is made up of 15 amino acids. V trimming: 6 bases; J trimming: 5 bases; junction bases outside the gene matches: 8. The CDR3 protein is CASRKQGAGTGELFF. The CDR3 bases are TGTGCCAGCAGGAAGCAGGGGGCAGGGACCGGGGAGCTGTTTTTT.

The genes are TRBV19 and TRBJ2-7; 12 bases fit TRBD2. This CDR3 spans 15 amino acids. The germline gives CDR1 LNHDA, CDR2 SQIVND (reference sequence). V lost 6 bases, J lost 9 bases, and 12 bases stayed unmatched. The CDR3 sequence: CASSETSGSGRGQYF. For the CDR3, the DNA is TGTGCCAGTAGCGAGACTAGCGGGAGCGGACGTGGGCAGTACTTC.

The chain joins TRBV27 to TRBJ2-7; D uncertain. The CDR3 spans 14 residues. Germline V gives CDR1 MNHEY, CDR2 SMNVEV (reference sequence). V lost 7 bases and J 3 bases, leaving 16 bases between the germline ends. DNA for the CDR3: TGTGCCAGCAAGAAACTGGAGTCATTCTACGAGCAGTACTTC. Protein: CASKKLESFYEQYF.

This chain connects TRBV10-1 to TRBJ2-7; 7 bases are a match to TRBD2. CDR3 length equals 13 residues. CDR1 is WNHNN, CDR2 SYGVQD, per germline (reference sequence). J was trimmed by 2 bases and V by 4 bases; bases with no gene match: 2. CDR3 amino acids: CASSGRETYEQYF. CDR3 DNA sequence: TGCGCCAGCAGTGGGCGGGAGACCTACGAGCAGTACTTC.

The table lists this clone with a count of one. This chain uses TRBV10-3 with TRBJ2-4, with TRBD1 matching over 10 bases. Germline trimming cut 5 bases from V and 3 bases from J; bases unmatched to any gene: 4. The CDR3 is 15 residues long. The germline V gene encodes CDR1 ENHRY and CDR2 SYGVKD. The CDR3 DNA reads TGTGCCATCAGTCCGGGACAGGGGAGCAAAAACATTCAGTACTTC. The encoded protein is CAISPGQGSKNIQYF.

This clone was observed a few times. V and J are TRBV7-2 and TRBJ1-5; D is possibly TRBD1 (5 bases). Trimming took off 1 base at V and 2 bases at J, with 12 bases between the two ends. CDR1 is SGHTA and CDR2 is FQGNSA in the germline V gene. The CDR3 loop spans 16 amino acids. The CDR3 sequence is CASSLVGRARNQPQHF. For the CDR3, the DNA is TGTGCCAGCAGCTTAGTAGGCAGGGCGCGCAATCAGCCCCAGCATTTT.

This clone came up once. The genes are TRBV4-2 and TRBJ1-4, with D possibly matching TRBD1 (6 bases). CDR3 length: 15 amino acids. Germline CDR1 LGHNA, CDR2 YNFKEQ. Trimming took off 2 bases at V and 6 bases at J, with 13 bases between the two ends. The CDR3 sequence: CASSQSGTSDEKLFF. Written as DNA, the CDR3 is TGTGCCAGCAGCCAATCCGGGACAAGTGATGAAAAACTGTTTTTT.

CDR3 region: CASSRTSGSSDTQYF. CDR3 in DNA: TGTGCCAGCTCTCGGACTAGCGGGAGTAGCGATACGCAGTATTTT. The chain has TRBV2 and TRBJ2-3; TRBD2 matches at 13 bases. The CDR3 sequence is 15 residues long. The germline CDR1 and CDR2 sequences are SNHLY and FYNNEI. V lost 8 bases and J lost 6; bases outside the gene matches: 8. The full variable domain, rest sourced from reference TRBV2 and TRBJ2-3, is EPEVTQTPSHQVTQMGQEVILRCVPISNHLYFYWYRQILGQKVEFLVSFYNNEISEKSEIFDDQFSVERPDGSNFTLKIRSTKLEDSAMYFCASSRTSGSSDTQYFGPGTRLTVL.

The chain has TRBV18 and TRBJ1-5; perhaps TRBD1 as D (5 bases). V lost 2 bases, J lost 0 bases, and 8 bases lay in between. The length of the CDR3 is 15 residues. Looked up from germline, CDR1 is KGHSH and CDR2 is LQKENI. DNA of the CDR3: TGTGCCAGCTCACCATCAGGGATTAGCAATCAGCCCCAGCATTTT. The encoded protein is CASSPSGISNQPQHF.

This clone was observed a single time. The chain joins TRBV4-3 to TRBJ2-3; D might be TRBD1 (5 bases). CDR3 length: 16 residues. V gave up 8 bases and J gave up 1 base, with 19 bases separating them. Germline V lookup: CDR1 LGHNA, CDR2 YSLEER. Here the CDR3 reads CASSPTWVGGTDTQYF. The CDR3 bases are TGCGCCAGCTCCCCAACCTGGGTAGGGGGCACAGATACGCAGTATTTT.

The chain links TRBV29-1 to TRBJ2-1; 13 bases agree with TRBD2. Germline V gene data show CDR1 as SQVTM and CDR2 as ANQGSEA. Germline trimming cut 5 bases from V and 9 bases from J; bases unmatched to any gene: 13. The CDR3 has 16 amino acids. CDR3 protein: CSVSWENTSGRGEQFF. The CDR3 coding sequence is TGCAGCGTTTCTTGGGAAAATACTAGCGGGAGGGGTGAGCAGTTCTTC.

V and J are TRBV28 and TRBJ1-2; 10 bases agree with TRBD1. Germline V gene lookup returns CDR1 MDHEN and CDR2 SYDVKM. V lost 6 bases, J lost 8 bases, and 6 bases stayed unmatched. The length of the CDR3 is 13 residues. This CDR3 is CASRPGQGLGYTF. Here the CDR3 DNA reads TGTGCCAGCAGGCCGGGACAGGGGTTGGGCTACACCTTC.